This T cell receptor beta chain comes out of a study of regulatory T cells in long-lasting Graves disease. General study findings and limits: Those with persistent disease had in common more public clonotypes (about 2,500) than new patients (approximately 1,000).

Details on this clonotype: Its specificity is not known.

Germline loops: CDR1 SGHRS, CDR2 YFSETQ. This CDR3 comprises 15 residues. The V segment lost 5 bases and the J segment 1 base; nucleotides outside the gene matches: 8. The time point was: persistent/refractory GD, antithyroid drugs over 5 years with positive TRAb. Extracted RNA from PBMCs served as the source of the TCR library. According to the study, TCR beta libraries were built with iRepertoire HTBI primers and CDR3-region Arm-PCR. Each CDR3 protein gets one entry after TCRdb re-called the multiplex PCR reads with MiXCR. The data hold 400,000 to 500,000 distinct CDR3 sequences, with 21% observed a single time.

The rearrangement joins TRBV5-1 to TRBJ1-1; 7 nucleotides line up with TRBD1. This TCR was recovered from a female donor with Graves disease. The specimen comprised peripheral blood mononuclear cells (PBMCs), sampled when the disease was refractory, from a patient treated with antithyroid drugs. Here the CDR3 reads CASRAGGGGNTEAFF. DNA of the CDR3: TGCGCCAGCAGAGCGGGAGGGGGCGGGAACACTGAAGCTTTCTTT.